These T cell receptor beta chains were read from a single sample in a study of immune evolution from preneoplasia to lung adenocarcinoma. Clones were sequenced by immunoSEQ multiplex PCR, and TCRdb holds only the in-frame ones, with some missing. The profile shows over 3,000 clones, 75% to 85% of them singletons. The sample taken for sequencing was FFPE lung adenocarcinoma in situ tissue. The receptors originated from a person aged 60 to 80 with lung adenocarcinoma. The CDR3 runs from the conserved cysteine through the conserved F or W. The D gene is left open where the match is weak. Only part of the rows carry a size: once, few, many, or a class if the clone is expanded.

j_gene: TRBJ1-1; abundance: few; d_gene: NA; v_gene: TRBV30; CDR3aa: CAWSVQGSSFEAFF; CDR3nt: TGTGCCTGGAGTGTACAGGGCTCGTCTTTCGAAGCTTTCTTT
j_gene: TRBJ2-7; abundance: NA; d_gene: NA; v_gene: TRBV6-5; CDR3aa: CASSYGRDHEQYF; CDR3nt: TGTGCCAGCAGTTACGGCAGGGACCACGAGCAGTACTTC
j_gene: TRBJ1-2; abundance: NA; d_gene: NA; v_gene: TRBV5-6; CDR3aa: CASSLGRYGGGLGYTF; CDR3nt: TGTGCCAGCAGCTTGGGTCGTTACGGGGGTGGCCTGGGCTACACCTTC
j_gene: TRBJ1-2; abundance: NA; d_gene: TRBD1; v_gene: TRBV6-1; CDR3aa: CASSGQGARGGQHLYGYTF; CDR3nt: TGTGCCAGCAGTGGACAGGGGGCGCGGGGAGGGCAGCATCTCTATGGCTACACCTTC
j_gene: TRBJ2-1; abundance: NA; d_gene: NA; v_gene: TRBV30; CDR3aa: CAWRAGMSSYNEQFF; CDR3nt: TGTGCCTGGAGGGCAGGGATGAGCTCCTACAATGAGCAGTTCTTC
j_gene: TRBJ2-7; abundance: large; d_gene: TRBD1; v_gene: TRBV27; CDR3aa: CASSAETGSSYEQYF; CDR3nt: TGTGCCAGCAGCGCGGAGACAGGGAGCTCCTACGAGCAGTACTTC
j_gene: TRBJ2-1; abundance: NA; d_gene: NA; v_gene: TRBV12-5; CDR3aa: CASGLGGPNEQFF; CDR3nt: TGTGCTAGTGGACTCGGGGGGCCTAATGAGCAGTTCTTC
j_gene: TRBJ2-3; abundance: NA; d_gene: NA; v_gene: TRBV4-3; CDR3aa: CASSQVGGEGDTQYF; CDR3nt: TGCGCCAGCAGCCAAGTTGGAGGCGAGGGGGATACGCAGTATTTT
j_gene: TRBJ2-7; abundance: NA; d_gene: TRBD1; v_gene: TRBV14; CDR3aa: CASSQAGTGEPLDEQYF; CDR3nt: TGTGCCAGCAGCCAGGCCGGGACAGGGGAGCCGCTCGACGAGCAGTACTTC
j_gene: TRBJ2-2; abundance: NA; d_gene: NA; v_gene: TRBV11-2; CDR3aa: CASSLDTNTGELFF; CDR3nt: TGTGCCAGCAGCTTAGACACAAACACCGGGGAGCTGTTTTTT